The 13 T cell receptor beta chains below were found in one sample sequenced in a study of T cells after yellow fever vaccination (dated by TCRdb to about 2019). The treatment or condition label on this specimen signifies: live attenuated yellow fever vaccine strain. Preparation of the library involved 5' RACE. Sequencing took place on an Illumina HiSeq 2500. TCRdb trimmed public reads at Q25 via fastp, called clones via MiXCR and kept in-frame beta chains. Every entry covers one CDR3 protein and lists the most common genes and DNA from its rows. Within this sample are about 160,000 distinct CDR3 sequences, with almost 7% of them counted one time only. Under 3% of the sample rests with the top ten. Material: CD4+ T cells sorted from PBMCs, obtained 5 days after the first yellow fever vaccination. The receptors were sampled from a man in his late teens or twenties who received the YFV17D yellow fever vaccine.

This clonotype has a count of ten or more. This chain joins TRBV6-1 and TRBJ2-3, with D perhaps matching TRBD1 (5 bases). CDR1 and CDR2 (germline): MNHNS, SASEGT. The CDR3 is 14 residues long. Between the trimmed V and J ends, which lost 7 bases and 0 bases, there was a span of 11 bases. The CDR3 sequence: CASKRQPSTDTQYF. The CDR3 DNA reads as TGTGCCAGCAAACGACAGCCAAGCACAGATACGCAGTATTTT.

Ten or more counts support this clonotype. The CDR3 DNA sequence: TGTGCCAGCTCATTTCGGACCGAAGGGACAGATACGCAGTATTTT. Residues: CASSFRTEGTDTQYF. J is TRBJ2-3 and V is TRBV18, with no clear D. V lost 5 bases and J lost 3, with 15 bases in between. Germline assignment: CDR1 KGHSH and CDR2 LQKENI. CDR3 length equals 15 residues. The variable domain in full, with the rest retrieved from reference TRBV18 and TRBJ2-3, is NAGVMQNPRHLVRRRGQEARLRCSPMKGHSHVYWYRQLPEEGLKFMVYLQKENIIDESGMPKERFSAEFPKEGPSILRIQQVVRGDSAAYFCASSFRTEGTDTQYFGPGTRLTVL.

This clonotype has more than one count but fewer than ten. This chain joins TRBV6-1 and TRBJ1-2, with TRBD1 as a possible D gene (5 bases). CDR1 and CDR2 from the germline V gene are MNHNS and SASEGT. The CDR3 is 14 residues long. Between the trimmed V and J ends, which lost 6 bases and 4 bases, there was a span of 15 bases. The CDR3 DNA reads TGTGCCAGCAGGACTCCACAGGTCCCCTATGGCTACACCTTC. Protein: CASRTPQVPYGYTF.

At least ten counts were recorded for this clonotype. V gene TRBV2 combines with J gene TRBJ2-3, with D maybe TRBD2 (5 bases). The length of the CDR3 is 11 residues. The ends were cut back, 4 bases at V and 14 bases at J, with 13 bases in the middle. CDR1 is SNHLY and CDR2 is FYNNEI in the germline V gene. The DNA of the CDR3 is TGTGCCAGCAGTGCAACTAGGCGTCTGTATTTT. It encodes CASSATRRLYF.

This clonotype was recorded a few times. In nucleotides, the CDR3 is TGCAGTGCTAGAGGTAGCTCCTACGAGCAGTACGTC. Translating gives CSARGSSYEQYV. V gene TRBV20-1 combines with J gene TRBJ2-7; D not certain. Trimming shortened V by 1 base and J by 0 bases, and 4 bases separated the two germline ends. The CDR3 sequence is 12 residues long. The germline CDR1 and CDR2 sequences are DFQATT and SNEGSKA (reference sequence).

This clonotype has a count of ten or more. CDR3 DNA sequence: TGTGCCTGGGACAGACTTAGCACAGATACGCAGTATTTT. This gives the protein CAWDRLSTDTQYF. The chain links TRBV30 to TRBJ2-3, with a possible D match to TRBD1 (5 bases). This CDR3 has 13 amino acids. Germline V gene sequence: CDR1 GTSNPN, CDR2 SVGIG (reference sequence). V lost 5 bases, J lost 0 bases, and 9 bases lay in between.

This clonotype was observed many times. This rearrangement joins TRBV12-5 to TRBJ2-3; D ambiguous. Trimming removed 1 base from V and 1 base from J, with 3 bases in between. Germline V CDR1 and CDR2: LGHNT, FRNRAP. CDR3 size: 13 residues. Here the CDR3 reads CASGLAGTDTQYF. In DNA, the CDR3 is TGTGCTAGTGGTTTGGCGGGCACAGATACGCAGTATTTT.

In this sample, this clonotype turned up many times. The J gene is TRBJ2-5, the V gene TRBV20-1; D is possibly TRBD1 (6 bases). V gave up 6 bases and J gave up 4 bases, with 12 bases separating them. This CDR3 contains 12 residues. Germline V lookup: CDR1 DFQATT, CDR2 SNEGSKA (reference sequence). CDR3 DNA: TGCAGTGCGGATGGCAGGGGAGAGACCCAGTACTTC. As protein: CSADGRGETQYF.

This clonotype was recorded at least ten times. V gene TRBV11-2 combines with J gene TRBJ2-3; D may be TRBD2 (5 bases). The germline V gene encodes CDR1 SGHAT and CDR2 FQNNGV. The CDR3 spans 14 residues. V was pared by 7 bases and J by 1 base, with 12 bases between. CDR3 sequence (DNA): TGTGCCAGCACGGCCTGGCGGGGCACAGATACGCAGTATTTT. It encodes CASTAWRGTDTQYF.

In this sample, this clonotype turned up a few times. The rearrangement joins TRBV2 to TRBJ2-1; TRBD2 agrees at 7 bases. The germline V gene has CDR1 SNHLY and CDR2 FYNNEI. V lost 8 bases, J lost 15 bases, and 10 bases stayed unmatched. This CDR3 contains 11 residues. CDR3 loop: CASGSGAGVFF. In DNA form, the CDR3 reads TGTGCCAGCGGTAGTGGTGCGGGGGTGTTCTTC.

The J gene is TRBJ2-7, the V gene TRBV19, with TRBD1 matching 8 bases. The CDR3 has 13 amino acids. V trimming: 6 bases; J trimming: 5 bases; junction bases outside the gene matches: 6. The germline V gene has CDR1 LNHDA and CDR2 SQIVND (reference sequence). CDR3 DNA sequence: TGTGCCAGTAGGCGACAGGGGAGCGACGAGCAGTACTTC. Translating it yields CASRRQGSDEQYF.

This clonotype was observed at least ten times. This chain's CDR3 is CASSLFQPQHF. CDR3 DNA: TGCGCCAGCAGCTTGTTTCAGCCCCAGCATTTT. The rearrangement links TRBV5-1 to TRBJ1-5; D gene uncertain. Per the germline V gene, CDR1 is SGHRS and CDR2 is YFSETQ. The CDR3 has 11 amino acids. The germline V and J ends were trimmed by 1 base and 6 bases, with 2 bases remaining between them.

This clonotype was observed many times. This chain connects TRBV7-9 to TRBJ2-2; D uncertain. V lost 0 bases and J 7 bases, leaving 15 bases between the germline ends. This CDR3 region has 16 residues. CDR1 SEHNR and CDR2 FQNEAQ come from the germline V gene (reference sequence). The CDR3 DNA follows: TGTGCCAGCAGCTTAGCCCAGGAGCGATTGGGCGGGGAGCTGTTTTTT. Amino acid sequence: CASSLAQERLGGELFF.